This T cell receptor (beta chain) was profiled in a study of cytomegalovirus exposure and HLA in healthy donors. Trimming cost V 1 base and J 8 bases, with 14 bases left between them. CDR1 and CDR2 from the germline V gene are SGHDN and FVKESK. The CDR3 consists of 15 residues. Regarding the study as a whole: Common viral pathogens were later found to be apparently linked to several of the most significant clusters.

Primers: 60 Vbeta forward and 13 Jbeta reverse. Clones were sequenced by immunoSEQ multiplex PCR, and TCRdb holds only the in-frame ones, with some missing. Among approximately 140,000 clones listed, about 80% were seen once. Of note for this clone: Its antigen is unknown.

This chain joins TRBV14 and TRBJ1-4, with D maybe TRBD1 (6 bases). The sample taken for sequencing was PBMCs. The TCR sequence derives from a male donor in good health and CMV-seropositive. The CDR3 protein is CASSQGVGAGEKLFF. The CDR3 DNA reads TGTGCCAGCAGCCAAGGTGTGGGGGCGGGCGAAAAACTGTTTTTT.